This TCR beta chain was documented in a study of blood T cell repertoires in COVID-19. Across the whole study: T cells, B-cell-depleted T cells, or PBMCs provided the cDNA or gDNA that served as material.

Authors' methods: By means of reference gene primer amplification, nucleated cell counts were estimated. The repertoire was sequenced with immunoSEQ multiplex PCR; TCRdb's copy has only in-frame clones and lacks some. For V, J and clone size, that table is used; D and trimming come from the DNA. The table includes 88,000 or so clones, roughly 87% detected once. The CDR3 sequence is 18 residues long. The sample was peripheral blood. The clonotype originates from a man aged 60 to 69 with acute or convalescent COVID-19. The chain joins TRBV21-1 to TRBJ1-6; whether TRBD1, the table's D call, matches the DNA was not checked. TRBV21-1 is assigned pseudogene status. CDR3 region: CASSKALEDREDNSPLHF. DNA of the CDR3: TGTGCCAGCAGCAAAGCGCTCGAGGACAGGGAGGATAATTCACCCCTCCACTTT.